The 29 T cell receptor beta chains reported below all come from one sample, sequenced in a study of blood T cell repertoires in COVID-19. Assay: immunoSEQ multiplex PCR; the TCRdb copy retains only in-frame clones and omits some. The table has fewer than 250,000 clones, 85% to 90% seen once. The sample taken for sequencing was peripheral blood. These receptors all stem from a man in his forties or fifties with acute or convalescent COVID-19.

The chain joins TRBV6-5 to TRBJ1-1; 8 positions match TRBD1. Trimming removed 6 bases from V and 5 bases from J; junction bases left unmatched: 5. CDR1 and CDR2 (germline): MNHEY, SVGAGI. CDR3 length: 13 residues. The CDR3 nucleotides are TGTGCCAGCAGAACAGGGGGTAGAACTGAAGCTTTCTTT. Its protein product is CASRTGGRTEAFF.

The genes are TRBV18 and TRBJ2-7, with 7 bases identical to TRBD1. With 4 bases clipped from V and 6 bases from J, the junction kept 3 bases outside the gene matches. This CDR3 comprises 12 residues. Germline-derived CDR1 and CDR2 are KGHSH and LQKENI. In nucleotides, the CDR3 is TGTGCCAGCTCACAGGGACAGACCGAGCAGTACTTC. Translated, it gives CASSQGQTEQYF.

This sequence joins TRBV27 and TRBJ1-2; 8 bases map to TRBD1. Germline V gene data show CDR1 as MNHEY and CDR2 as SMNVEV (reference sequence). Unmatched junction bases numbered 6, after V lost 6 bases and J lost 0 bases. The CDR3 loop spans 15 amino acids. CDR3: CASRQTGGPNYGYTF. CDR3 coding DNA: TGTGCCAGCAGGCAAACAGGGGGGCCTAACTATGGCTACACCTTC.

The chain carries TRBV7-8 and TRBJ1-4; D may be TRBD1 (6 bases). Germline V gene sequence: CDR1 SGHVS, CDR2 FQNEAQ. The V and J ends lost 6 bases and 3 bases respectively, with 14 bases between them. The CDR3 runs 15 residues. The CDR3 DNA reads TGTGCCAGCAGAAGCCAGGGGCTAGCTAATGAAAAACTGTTTTTT. Translation gives CASRSQGLANEKLFF.

This rearrangement joins TRBV7-9 to TRBJ2-1, with TRBD2 matching 11 bases. The germline V gene encodes CDR1 SEHNR and CDR2 FQNEAQ (reference sequence). V dropped 3 bases and J dropped 5; count of bases not matched to a gene: 3. The CDR3 is made up of 15 amino acids. The CDR3 protein is CASSLILAGDNEQFF. The CDR3 DNA is TGTGCCAGCAGCTTGATACTAGCGGGGGACAATGAGCAGTTCTTC.

The chain combines TRBV30 with TRBJ1-6; 7 positions agree with TRBD1. Germline V gives CDR1 GTSNPN, CDR2 SVGIG (reference sequence). The J segment lost 12 bases and the V segment lost 2 bases, leaving 7 bases of the junction unmatched. The CDR3 is 13 residues long. The CDR3, as DNA: TGTGCCTGGAGTCCGCTACAGGGGAGACCCCTCCACTTT. Translation: CAWSPLQGRPLHF.

V and J are TRBV28 and TRBJ1-4; 7 nucleotides agree with TRBD1. CDR3 size: 14 residues. The trim removed 6 bases at V and 5 bases at J, leaving 6 bases unmatched. Germline V gene sequence: CDR1 MDHEN, CDR2 SYDVKM. DNA for the CDR3: TGTGCCAGCAGACAGGGGAGGCTGAATGAAAAACTGTTTTTT. Its translation: CASRQGRLNEKLFF.

V is TRBV6-6 and J is TRBJ1-2, with D tentatively TRBD1 (5 bases). The germline V and J ends were trimmed by 8 bases and 4 bases, with 14 bases remaining between them. This CDR3 is 13 amino acids long. Germline values: CDR1 MNHNY, CDR2 SVGAGI (reference sequence). CDR3 residues: CASQRGGSYGYTF. The CDR3 bases are TGTGCCAGCCAAAGGGGCGGCTCCTATGGCTACACCTTC.

The chain combines TRBV5-1 with TRBJ2-2; 8 nucleotides line up with TRBD2. CDR3 length: 15 residues. CDR1 SGHRS and CDR2 YFSETQ come from the germline V gene. The V gene end was trimmed by 1 base and the J gene end by 7 bases; junction bases not matched to a gene: 6. CDR3 sequence reads: CASSLSGLGYGELFF. The CDR3 coding sequence is TGCGCCAGCAGCTTGTCGGGACTAGGTTACGGGGAGCTGTTTTTT.

The chain couples TRBV3-1 (or the pseudogene TRBV3-2) to TRBJ1-6, with D perhaps matching TRBD1 (5 bases). Deletions cut 4 bases from V and 6 bases from J, with 10 bases between. The CDR3 is made up of 14 amino acids. Germline CDR1 and CDR2: LGHDT and YNNKEL (reference sequence). CDR3 bases: TGTGCCAGCAGCCGGAGGGGAAGTAATTCACCCCTCCACTTT. It translates to CASSRRGSNSPLHF.

The V and J genes are TRBV2 and TRBJ2-7; the match to TRBD1 covers 10 bases. The germline CDR1 and CDR2 sequences are SNHLY and FYNNEI. V lost 6 bases and J lost 5; bases outside the gene matches: 7. The CDR3 is 14 residues long. The CDR3 loop is CASRETGTGDEQYF. The CDR3 DNA sequence: TGTGCCAGCAGAGAAACCGGGACAGGGGACGAGCAGTACTTC.

J is TRBJ2-3 and V is TRBV18, with 9 bases aligning to TRBD1. CDR3 length equals 15 residues. The J segment lost 4 bases and the V segment lost 3 bases, leaving 5 bases of the junction unmatched. CDR1 KGHSH and CDR2 LQKENI come from the germline V gene. CDR3 nucleotides: TGTGCCAGCTCACCTCCAGGGACAGGGTCAGATACGCAGTATTTT. It is translated as CASSPPGTGSDTQYF.

The rearrangement joins TRBV10-1 to TRBJ2-1, with TRBD2 matching over 11 bases. Germline V CDR1 and CDR2: WNHNN, SYGVQD (reference sequence). CDR3 length equals 15 residues. After removal of 0 bases from V and 6 bases from J, the junction contained 1 base not matched to a gene. The CDR3 here is CASSESTSGSNEQFF. The CDR3, as DNA: TGCGCCAGCAGTGAGTCTACTAGCGGGAGCAATGAGCAGTTCTTC.

This sequence joins TRBV7-2 and TRBJ2-1, with a possible D match to TRBD1 (6 bases). With 8 bases removed from V and 3 bases from J, the gap between germline ends came to 11 bases. There are 13 residues in the CDR3. The germline CDR1 and CDR2 sequences are SGHTA and FQGNSA. CDR3 residues: CASGAGVYNEQFF. Here the CDR3 DNA reads TGTGCCAGCGGCGCAGGGGTCTACAATGAGCAGTTCTTC.

The chain uses TRBV5-1 and TRBJ1-2, with 7 positions matching TRBD1. In germline, CDR1 is SGHRS, CDR2 YFSETQ. V gave up 4 bases and J gave up 2 bases; unmatched junction bases: 5. CDR3 length equals 14 residues. CDR3 sequence (DNA): TGCGCCAGCAGCATCCTGACAGGGAACTATGGCTACACCTTC. It is translated as CASSILTGNYGYTF. Looking up the rest from reference TRBV5-1 and TRBJ1-2 gives the full variable domain: KAGVTQTPRYLIKTRGQQVTLSCSPISGHRSVSWYQQTPGQGLQFLFEYFSETQRNKGNFPGRFSGRQFSNSRSEMNVSTLELGDSALYLCASSILTGNYGYTFGSGTRLTVV.

The rearrangement links TRBV11-3 to TRBJ2-2; 13 bases map to TRBD2. CDR1 SGHNT and CDR2 YENEEA come from the germline V gene. The CDR3 runs 15 residues. The junction had 2 bases not matched to a gene; V was cut back by 5 bases and J by 5 bases. The CDR3: CASSPGLAGTGELFF. The DNA of the CDR3 is TGTGCCAGCAGCCCGGGACTAGCGGGGACCGGGGAGCTGTTTTTT.

The chain couples TRBV18 to TRBJ1-2, with a weak D call TRBD1 (5 bases). The CDR3 sequence is 16 residues long. Trimming pared 3 bases from V and 4 bases from J, leaving 18 bases between. Germline CDR1 reads KGHSH; CDR2 reads LQKENI. For the CDR3, the DNA is TGTGCCAGCTCACCTCCCGGCGGGCAGGGAGGCTATGGCTACACCTTC. This gives the protein CASSPPGGQGGYGYTF.

This clone was observed once. The chain couples TRBV5-1 to TRBJ1-3, with D hard to call. Trimming pared 2 bases from V and 4 bases from J, leaving 7 bases between. Per the germline V gene, CDR1 is SGHRS and CDR2 is YFSETQ. The CDR3 consists of 13 residues. The CDR3 here is CASSFNEGNTIYF. CDR3 DNA: TGCGCCAGCAGCTTTAATGAGGGAAACACCATATATTTT.

This chain links TRBV7-2 with TRBJ2-7, with D tentatively TRBD1 (5 bases). The CDR3 extends over 13 amino acids. Trimming pared 1 base from V and 7 bases from J, leaving 11 bases between. Per germline, CDR1 SGHTA and CDR2 FQGNSA. Here the CDR3 reads CASSLGGPREQYF. The CDR3 DNA reads TGTGCCAGCAGCTTAGGGGGCCCGAGGGAGCAGTACTTC.

This chain joins TRBV5-1 and TRBJ1-4; D ambiguous. This CDR3 region has 14 residues. The V gene lost 0 bases and the J gene lost 8 bases, with 11 bases spanning the gap. CDR1 and CDR2 from the germline V gene are SGHRS and YFSETQ. CDR3 sequence (DNA): TGCGCCAGCAGCTTGGAGGTCGTCGGGGAAAAACTGTTTTTT. Residues: CASSLEVVGEKLFF.

The CDR3 is CASSLNAGWVEQFF. DNA of the CDR3: TGTGCCAGCAGCTTAAATGCAGGGTGGGTTGAGCAGTTCTTC. The chain joins TRBV7-9 to TRBJ2-1, with D possibly TRBD1 on 5 matching bases. The CDR3 consists of 14 residues. The V and J ends lost 2 bases and 9 bases respectively, with 14 bases between them. Germline CDR1 reads SEHNR; CDR2 reads FQNEAQ (reference sequence).

V is TRBV18 and J is TRBJ1-2; 7 positions match TRBD1. Trimming at V came to 4 bases and at J to 2 bases, leaving 4 bases not matched to a gene. From germline, CDR1 is KGHSH and CDR2 LQKENI. CDR3 length equals 14 residues. CDR3 in amino acids: CASSLDRTNYGYTF. Written as DNA, the CDR3 is TGTGCCAGCTCACTGGACAGGACCAACTATGGCTACACCTTC.

J is TRBJ1-5 and V is TRBV6-5; 7 positions match TRBD1. The CDR3 spans 15 residues. With V trimmed by 7 bases and J by 7 bases, 13 bases remained unmatched. Germline values: CDR1 MNHEY, CDR2 SVGAGI. The CDR3 DNA reads as TGTGCCAGCACCCAAGGGGCGACAGGGTCCCAGCCCCAGCATTTT. This gives the protein CASTQGATGSQPQHF.

The chain joins TRBV5-4 to TRBJ1-5, with TRBD1 matching 10 bases. This CDR3 region has 20 residues. V lost 4 bases to trimming and J lost 2 bases; unmatched junction nucleotides: 18. Germline V gives CDR1 SGHNT, CDR2 YYREEE (reference sequence). For the CDR3, the DNA is TGTGCCAGCAGCCTATTGGGGTGGGACAGGGGAAATAGAGGCAATCAGCCCCAGCATTTT. Encoded protein: CASSLLGWDRGNRGNQPQHF.

This chain connects TRBV29-1 to TRBJ2-3; 8 bases fit TRBD2. This CDR3 is 15 amino acids long. Losses at the gene ends were 6 bases for V and 0 bases for J; bases not matched to a gene: 8. Per germline, CDR1 SQVTM and CDR2 ANQGSEA. DNA of the CDR3: TGCAGCGTAAGACTAGTAGCGGGGAGCACAGATACGCAGTATTTT. It codes for CSVRLVAGSTDTQYF.

V gene TRBV4-1 combines with J gene TRBJ2-3; 12 positions match TRBD2. With V trimmed by 1 base and J by 2 bases, 4 bases remained unmatched. The CDR3 is made up of 17 amino acids. Germline V gene sequence: CDR1 MGHRA, CDR2 YSYEKL. The CDR3 DNA sequence: TGCGCCAGCAGCCAAGGGCCTAGCGGGGGGGTCACAGATACGCAGTATTTT. It is translated as CASSQGPSGGVTDTQYF.

The V call is TRBV12-5, the J call TRBJ1-1, with TRBD1 matching 8 bases. CDR1 is LGHNT, CDR2 FRNRAP, per germline. The CDR3 runs 20 residues. V lost 0 bases to trimming and J lost 5 bases; unmatched junction nucleotides: 20. CDR3 protein: CASGLVGAGRQGRGGTEAFF. CDR3 sequence (DNA): TGTGCTAGTGGTTTGGTGGGGGCCGGCCGACAGGGGAGAGGAGGGACTGAAGCTTTCTTT.

This clone occurred once. The chain couples TRBV5-1 to TRBJ1-4; possibly TRBD1 for D (6 bases). The CDR3 runs 15 residues. Germline V gene sequence: CDR1 SGHRS, CDR2 YFSETQ. V was pared by 4 bases and J by 7 bases, with 17 bases between. The DNA of the CDR3 is TGCGCCAGCAGCCCCCAGACAGGCCCTGCTGAAAAACTGTTTTTT. Translation: CASSPQTGPAEKLFF.

The CDR3 DNA is TGTGCCAGCAGTTCGCCCCCGGGACTAGAGCAGTTCTTC. Protein product: CASSSPPGLEQFF. V gene TRBV27 combines with J gene TRBJ2-1; TRBD2 matches at 7 bases. Germline assignment: CDR1 MNHEY and CDR2 SMNVEV (reference sequence). V dropped 4 bases and J dropped 10; count of bases not matched to a gene: 7. The CDR3 has 13 amino acids.